This TCR beta chain was retrieved from a study of cytomegalovirus exposure and HLA in healthy donors. For the study at large: Genotyping of more than 300 donors showed that 80% to 85% belonged to the Caucasian-associated ancestry cluster. Study results and limitations: Among immune exposure information, only CMV serostatus was available. The authors later found TCR association rates varying by HLA locus, with DRB1 most and HLA-C fewest. High specificity and sensitivity for cytomegalovirus status were reported for the classifier.

V lost 5 bases, J lost 2 bases, and 9 bases lay in between. The CDR3 loop spans 13 amino acids. CDR1 and CDR2 (germline): SQVTM, ANQGSEA. Regarding this clone: What it binds is unknown.

A multiplex PCR was run with 60 Vbeta primers and 13 Jbeta primers. The data were produced by immunoSEQ multiplex PCR, yet TCRdb's version contains in-frame clones alone and is incomplete. The sample lists over 110,000 clones, approximately 78% occurring once. The V and J genes are TRBV29-1 and TRBJ2-2, with D uncertain. Sequencing used PBMCs. The sequence was collected from a woman aged 18 to 35 in good health and CMV-seropositive. In DNA, the CDR3 is TGCAGCGTTCGGTTAGTAAACACCGGGGAGCTGTTTTTT. It is translated as CSVRLVNTGELFF.